The 3 T cell receptor beta chains reported below all come from one sample, sequenced in a study of tumor and adjacent non-tumor tissue in lung cancer. The template was RNA from unsorted bulk tissue. Three rounds of nested PCR, following a modified ARM-PCR protocol, produced the TCRbeta library. TCRdb re-called the multiplex PCR reads with MiXCR, one entry per CDR3 protein. The sample has 55,000 to 70,000 distinct CDR3 sequences, 60% seen once. The sequenced sample was lung tumor tissue. The receptors stem from a man between 45 and 60 years old with non-small cell lung cancer.

As for this clonotype: A junction boundary mismatches the germline segment, possibly from a read error. This sequence joins TRBV4-1 and TRBJ1-1; a possible D gene is TRBD1 (6 bases). The CDR3 length is 16 residues. Germline loops: CDR1 MGHRA, CDR2 YSYEKL. This CDR3 reads CASSLRGDFGDTEAYF. The CDR3 nucleotides are TGCGCCAGCAGTCTCCGGGGGGATTTTGGGGACACTGAAGCTTACTTT.

Only a few counts were recorded for this clonotype. This could be a read error, since a much larger clone is one nucleotide away. The gene calls are TRBV6-1 and TRBJ1-4; D is ambiguous. The CDR3 consists of 13 residues. Germline CDR1 and CDR2: MNHNS and SASEGT. Trimming pared 4 bases from V and 13 bases from J, leaving 16 bases between. CDR3 sequence (DNA): TGTGCCAGCAGTGGATTGGTCTCGAGCCCACTGTTTTTT. It specifies CASSGLVSSPLFF.

About this clonotype itself: Germline and junction disagree at one end, which may indicate a read error. V is TRBV20-1 and J is TRBJ2-5; TRBD2 matches at 11 bases. CDR1 is DFQATT and CDR2 is SNEGSKA in the germline V gene (reference sequence). The length of the CDR3 is 11 residues. This CDR3 is CNASGGETQYF. Here the CDR3 DNA reads TGCAATGCTAGCGGGGGGGAGACCCAGTACTTC.